The 14 T cell receptor beta chains in this list originate from one sample, sequenced in a study of T cell repertoires in cytomegalovirus infection. TCRdb reprocessed the reads via MiXCR and lists one record per CDR3 protein. In the table there are tens of thousands of distinct CDR3 sequences, more than 25% of which are singletons. Their antigen targets remain unknown. Sequences were derived from CD8+ T cells from cultured PBMCs, sampled from culture after CMV antigen stimulation. The receptors originated from a human donor in good health (CMV status not recorded). Some clones in this sample may be carry-over from other donors' samples.

The CDR3 DNA is TGTGCCAGCAGCCCCGGCGGCGGGGAGGTCTACGAGCAGTACTTC. Amino acid sequence: CASSPGGGEVYEQYF. The chain links TRBV7-9 to TRBJ2-7; tentative D call: TRBD2 (6 bases). The CDR3 spans 15 residues. The V end lost 5 bases, the J end lost 3 bases, and 17 bases lay between the germline ends. The germline V gene encodes CDR1 SEHNR and CDR2 FQNEAQ (reference sequence).

The genes are TRBV5-6 and TRBJ2-7; 11 positions agree with TRBD2. The CDR3 totals 17 residues. With V trimmed by 0 bases and J by 7 bases, 12 bases remained unmatched. Germline V gene sequence: CDR1 SGHDT, CDR2 YYEEEE. In nucleotides, the CDR3 is TGTGCCAGCAGCTTGGTAGGGCTGCTAGCGGGGGGCGGGGAGCAGTACTTC. It yields the protein CASSLVGLLAGGGEQYF.

This clonotype was seen ten or more times. This rearrangement joins TRBV6-5 to TRBJ1-1; D perhaps matches TRBD1 (6 bases). CDR1 is MNHEY, CDR2 SVGAGI, per germline. This CDR3 has 14 amino acids. Trimming removed 2 bases at V and 0 bases at J, with 7 bases between. The DNA for the CDR3 is TGTGCCAGCAGTTACGGACAGATGAACACTGAAGCTTTCTTT. This gives the protein CASSYGQMNTEAFF.

This clonotype was observed a few times. CDR3 residues: CASAPGDRLKETQYF. The CDR3 bases are TGTGCCAGCGCTCCGGGAGACAGGTTAAAAGAGACCCAGTACTTC. This rearrangement joins TRBV9 to TRBJ2-5, with D perhaps given as TRBD1 or TRBD2 (6 bases each). The CDR3 has 15 amino acids. Germline V lookup: CDR1 SGDLS, CDR2 YYNGEE. Trimming took 7 bases from V and 3 from J, leaving 19 bases between them.

As to this clonotype: The CDR3 ends on some other residue instead of the conserved phenylalanine or tryptophan, so this is likely a read error. V is TRBV7-9 and J is TRBJ2-5; 7 nucleotides align to TRBD1. Per the germline V gene, CDR1 is SEHNR and CDR2 is FQNEAQ (reference sequence). The CDR3 is 16 amino acids. J gave up 0 bases and V 4 bases, and 8 bases lay outside the gene matches. The CDR3 loop reads CASSWPGQSNQETQYY. CDR3 bases: TGTGCCAGCAGCTGGCCGGGACAGTCCAACCAAGAGACCCAGTACTAC.

This clonotype showed up just a few times. The chain employs TRBV24-1 and TRBJ2-5, with D hard to call. The germline CDR1 and CDR2 sequences are KGHDR and SFDVKD. V was shortened by 4 bases and J by 0 bases, with 11 bases between the two germline ends. The CDR3 totals 15 residues. This CDR3 is CATSDLKTYQETQYF. Here the CDR3 DNA reads TGTGCCACCAGTGACCTTAAGACATACCAAGAGACCCAGTACTTC.

In regard to this clonotype: A much larger clone lies a single base off, so this may be a read error. The rearrangement links TRBV7-2 to TRBJ1-5; the D is unclear. The CDR3 sequence is 14 residues long. Trimming stripped 5 bases from V and 4 bases from J, with 12 bases between. Germline V CDR1 and CDR2: SGHTA, FQGNSA. The DNA for the CDR3 is TGTGCCAGCAGCACCAGCAGGCGAAATCAGCCCCAGCATTTT. The encoded protein is CASSTSRRNQPQHF.

The table lists this clonotype with many counts. The chain links TRBV4-2 to TRBJ1-1, with 9 bases identical to TRBD1. CDR1 is LGHNA and CDR2 is YNFKEQ in the germline V gene. This CDR3 has 18 residues. Trimming at V came to 2 bases and at J to 1 base, leaving 11 bases not matched to a gene. For the CDR3, the DNA is TGTGCCAGCAGCCAAAAAACCGGGACAGGGACGGGGAACACTGAAGCTTTCTTT. Translation: CASSQKTGTGTGNTEAFF.

As for this clonotype: A much larger clone lies one base from this, so it may be a read error. The J gene is TRBJ1-5, the V gene TRBV4-3; TRBD1 might be the D (5 bases). CDR1 is LGHNA and CDR2 is YSLEER in the germline V gene. The CDR3 totals 15 residues. V was shortened by 0 bases and J by 3 bases, with 9 bases between the two germline ends. CDR3 bases: TGCGCCAGCAGCCAAGATGGGGGTGACAATCAGCCCCAGCATTTT. It translates to CASSQDGGDNQPQHF.

The chain has TRBV7-9 and TRBJ1-6; a weak D match, TRBD1 (6 bases). The CDR3 is 12 residues long. The ends were cut back, 6 bases at V and 8 bases at J, with 8 bases in the middle. Germline CDR1 SEHNR, CDR2 FQNEAQ (reference sequence). The CDR3 region has the DNA TGTGCCAGCAGGGACAGATATTCACCCCTCCACTTT. Its protein is CASRDRYSPLHF.

This clonotype was seen more than once but under ten times. The chain combines TRBV7-9 with TRBJ2-5; D possibly corresponds to TRBD2 (5 bases). The CDR3 length is 15 residues. Germline CDR1 and CDR2: SEHNR and FQNEAQ (reference sequence). V was pared by 5 bases and J by 5 bases, with 18 bases between. This CDR3 is CASSPPDGSWETQYF. CDR3 DNA: TGTGCCAGCAGCCCCCCGGATGGGAGTTGGGAGACCCAGTACTTC. The whole variable domain, remainder taken from reference TRBV7-9 and TRBJ2-5, is DTGVSQNPRHKITKRGQNVTFRCDPISEHNRLYWYRQTLGQGPEFLTYFQNEAQLEKSRLLSDRFSAERPKGSFSTLEIQRTEQGDSAMYLCASSPPDGSWETQYFGPGTRLLVL.

CDR3 DNA: TGTGCCAGCAGCTTAGGCGGGAGGGGCCCTACCTCCCATGAGCAGTTCTTC. It codes for CASSLGGRGPTSHEQFF. This chain links TRBV7-6 with TRBJ2-1, with TRBD2 matching 9 bases. Germline CDR1 and CDR2: SGHVS and FNYEAQ. This CDR3 region has 17 residues. V was clipped by 1 base and J by 8 bases; unmatched bases: 12.

Only a few counts were recorded for this clonotype. The gene calls are TRBV12-3 or TRBV12-4 and TRBJ2-5; TRBD2 is a possible D gene (7 bases). The CDR3 runs to 17 residues. V was shortened by 5 bases and J by 2 bases, with 21 bases between the two germline ends. CDR3 region: CASSPPLGGGFQETQYF. DNA of the CDR3: TGTGCCAGCAGTCCCCCTTTAGGCGGGGGCTTTCAAGAGACCCAGTACTTC.

The chain has TRBV2 and TRBJ1-1, with a tentative D call TRBD1 (5 bases). CDR1 SNHLY and CDR2 FYNNEI come from the germline V gene. The V end lost 9 bases, the J end lost 1 base, and 15 bases lay between the germline ends. There are 14 residues in the CDR3. CDR3 DNA sequence: TGTGCCAGTGGAGGCGGGGGGACGAACACTGAAGCTTTCTTT. Protein product: CASGGGGTNTEAFF.